This T cell receptor (beta chain) stems from a study of blood T cell repertoires in COVID-19. As for the study in general: COVID-19 samples from acute and convalescent phases originated in the United States, Italy and Spain.

Per the germline V gene, CDR1 is KGHSH and CDR2 is LQKENI. V lost 0 bases and J 4 bases, leaving 12 bases between the germline ends. The CDR3 is 15 residues long. Participant-given clinical history determined each cohort assignment. Recovery among Cohort 3 donors was established by two negative PCRs, clearance, or symptom resolution. The method was immunoSEQ multiplex PCR; TCRdb's version includes in-frame clones alone and lacks a portion of them. The sample comprises roughly 360,000 clones, around 83% of which are singletons, and 5.1% rests with the top ten. The chain links TRBV18 to TRBJ1-1; maybe TRBD1 (5 bases). The specimen sequenced was PBMCs or T cells enriched from blood (not recorded which). The TCR comes from a woman between 50 and 59 years old who had recovered from COVID-19. The CDR3: CASSPPLQVVTEAFF. The DNA of the CDR3 is TGTGCCAGCTCACCACCGTTACAGGTGGTCACTGAAGCTTTCTTT.